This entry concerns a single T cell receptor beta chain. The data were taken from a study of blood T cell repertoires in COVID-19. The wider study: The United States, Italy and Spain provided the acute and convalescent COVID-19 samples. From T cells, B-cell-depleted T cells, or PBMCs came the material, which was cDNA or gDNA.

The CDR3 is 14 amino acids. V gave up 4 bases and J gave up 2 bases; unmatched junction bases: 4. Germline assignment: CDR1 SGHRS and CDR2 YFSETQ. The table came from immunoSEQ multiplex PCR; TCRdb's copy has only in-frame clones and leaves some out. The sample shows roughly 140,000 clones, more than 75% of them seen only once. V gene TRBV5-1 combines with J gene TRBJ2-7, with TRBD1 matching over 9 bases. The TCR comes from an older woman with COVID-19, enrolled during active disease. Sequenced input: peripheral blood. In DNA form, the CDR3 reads TGCGCCAGCAGCACCCGGACAGGGGCCTACGAGCAGTACTTC. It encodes CASSTRTGAYEQYF.